This TCR beta chain was sequenced during a study of glioma-infiltrating T cells after dendritic cell vaccination. The primer mix had 60 V beta and 13 J beta primers. Using immunoSEQ multiplex PCR, the repertoire was profiled, and TCRdb retains in-frame clones only, with some absent. The sample includes approximately 99,000 clones, 80% of them seen just once. Trimming cost V 7 bases and J 8 bases; bases outside gene matches: 2. The CDR3 sequence is 10 residues long. The germline CDR1 and CDR2 sequences are SQVTM and ANQGSEA. Time point of the sample: after dendritic cell vaccination, including at tumor progression/relapse. Before vaccination, two weeks after the third vaccination, and at progression, PBMC were collected.

This sequence originates from a human donor with glioblastoma. The V gene is TRBV29-1, the J gene TRBJ2-3; TRBD2 matches at 8 bases. The sequencing here drew on blood, taken after dendritic cell vaccination. CDR3 loop: CSAREGTQYF. In nucleotides, the CDR3 is TGCAGCGCCCGGGAGGGTACGCAGTATTTT.